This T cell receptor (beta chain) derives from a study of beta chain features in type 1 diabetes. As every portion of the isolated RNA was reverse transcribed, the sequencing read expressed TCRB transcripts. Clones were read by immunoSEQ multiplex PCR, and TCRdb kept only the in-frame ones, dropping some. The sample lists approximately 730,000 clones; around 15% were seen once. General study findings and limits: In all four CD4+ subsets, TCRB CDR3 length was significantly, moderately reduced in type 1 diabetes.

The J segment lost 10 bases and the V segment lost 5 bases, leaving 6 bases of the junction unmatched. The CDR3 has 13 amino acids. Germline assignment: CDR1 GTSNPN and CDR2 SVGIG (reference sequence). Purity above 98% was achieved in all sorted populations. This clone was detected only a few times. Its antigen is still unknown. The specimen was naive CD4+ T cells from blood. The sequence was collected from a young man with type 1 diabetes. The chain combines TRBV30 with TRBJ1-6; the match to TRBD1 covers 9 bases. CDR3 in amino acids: CAWAGQGGSPLHF. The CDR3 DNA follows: TGTGCCTGGGCGGGACAGGGCGGCTCACCCCTCCACTTT.